Presented here are 27 T cell receptor beta chains from one specimen sequenced in a study of cytomegalovirus exposure and HLA in healthy donors. TCRdb's table, derived via immunoSEQ multiplex PCR, lists solely in-frame clones and lacks some. The sample holds fewer than 200,000 clones, roughly 86% seen once. The sequenced sample was PBMCs. The receptors shown here come from a man in his late teens or twenties in good health and CMV-seropositive.

The chain links TRBV4-3 to TRBJ1-6; D possibly corresponds to TRBD1 (5 bases). CDR3 length: 15 residues. CDR1 is LGHNA, CDR2 YSLEER, per germline. Trimming took 2 bases from V and 3 from J, leaving 8 bases between them. The CDR3 nucleotides read TGCGCCAGCAGCCAACAGGGCCGCTATAATTCACCCCTCCACTTT. It translates to CASSQQGRYNSPLHF.

The CDR3 protein is CASTQGAADTQYF. Here the CDR3 DNA reads TGCGCCAGTACACAGGGGGCAGCGGATACGCAGTATTTT. The chain couples TRBV5-1 to TRBJ2-3, with TRBD1 matching over 9 bases. V gave up 8 bases and J gave up 6 bases; unmatched junction bases: 7. Germline-derived CDR1 and CDR2 are SGHRS and YFSETQ. This CDR3 has 13 amino acids.

The chain has TRBV4-3 and TRBJ2-2; the match to TRBD1 covers 9 bases. CDR3 length: 14 amino acids. V shed 4 bases, J shed 5 bases, and the junction held 2 bases outside the gene matches. Germline V lookup: CDR1 LGHNA, CDR2 YSLEER. The CDR3 is CASSPGQGTGELFF. The CDR3 DNA follows: TGCGCCAGCAGCCCGGGACAGGGAACCGGGGAGCTGTTTTTT.

This clone has only one observation. The chain has TRBV10-3 and TRBJ1-5, with 10 bases matching TRBD1. The length of the CDR3 is 15 residues. J gave up 4 bases and V 6 bases, and 6 bases lay outside the gene matches. Germline loops: CDR1 ENHRY, CDR2 SYGVKD. The CDR3 DNA follows: TGTGCCATCAGGGCGGGACAGGGGACAAATCAGCCCCAGCATTTT. Translated, it gives CAIRAGQGTNQPQHF.

The chain links TRBV7-3 to TRBJ1-1, with 7 bases lining up with TRBD1. The V gene end was trimmed by 5 bases and the J gene end by 1 base; junction bases not matched to a gene: 4. CDR1 is SGHTA and CDR2 is FQGTGA in the germline V gene. The CDR3 covers 14 residues. CDR3 in amino acids: CASSPQGQNTEAFF. Written as DNA, the CDR3 is TGTGCCAGCAGCCCACAGGGGCAGAACACTGAAGCTTTCTTT.

The chain carries TRBV9 and TRBJ2-1; 7 bases agree with TRBD1. The CDR3 spans 15 residues. CDR1 SGDLS and CDR2 YYNGEE come from the germline V gene. Trimming at V came to 4 bases and at J to 7 bases, leaving 11 bases not matched to a gene. The CDR3 sequence is CASSHGTEAFNEQFF. The CDR3 DNA follows: TGTGCCAGCAGCCACGGGACAGAGGCCTTTAATGAGCAGTTCTTC.

The genes are TRBV27 and TRBJ1-4; D is unclear. V was cut by 6 bases and J by 3 bases, with 11 bases left in between. CDR3 length: 14 amino acids. Germline V gene lookup returns CDR1 MNHEY and CDR2 SMNVEV (reference sequence). CDR3: CASRTREPNEKLFF. CDR3 nucleotides: TGTGCCAGCAGGACTCGGGAACCTAATGAAAAACTGTTTTTT.

The chain joins TRBV9 to TRBJ1-2; D is ambiguous. Germline CDR1 is SGDLS and CDR2 is YYNGEE. The V and J ends lost 3 bases and 7 bases respectively, with 7 bases between them. The CDR3 contains 11 residues. CDR3: CASSDVSGYTF. In DNA form, the CDR3 reads TGTGCCAGCAGCGACGTCAGTGGCTACACCTTC.

The chain is built from TRBV7-2 and TRBJ2-7; 7 nucleotides line up with TRBD2. This CDR3 contains 13 residues. CDR1 is SGHTA, CDR2 FQGNSA, per germline. Trimming at V came to 5 bases and at J to 3 bases, leaving 4 bases not matched to a gene. CDR3 sequence: CASSPVAGYEQYF. For the CDR3, the DNA is TGTGCCAGCAGCCCCGTAGCGGGCTACGAGCAGTACTTC.

This clone was picked up a small number of times. This chain links TRBV2 with TRBJ1-2, with TRBD1 matching 9 bases. Trimming removed 4 bases from V and 6 bases from J; junction bases left unmatched: 9. This CDR3 has 15 residues. The germline gives CDR1 SNHLY, CDR2 FYNNEI. The chain's CDR3 is CASSALTGGENGYTF. DNA for the CDR3: TGTGCCAGCAGTGCCCTGACAGGGGGGGAAAATGGCTACACCTTC.

The chain employs TRBV4-2 and TRBJ2-2, with TRBD2 matching 11 bases. Germline V gene lookup returns CDR1 LGHNA and CDR2 YNFKEQ. V lost 3 bases and J lost 1; bases outside the gene matches: 4. CDR3 size: 17 residues. CDR3 region: CASSHLGTSGNTGELFF. Written as DNA, the CDR3 is TGTGCCAGCAGCCACTTGGGGACTAGCGGGAACACCGGGGAGCTGTTTTTT.

The genes are TRBV28 and TRBJ1-2, with D perhaps matching TRBD1 (5 bases). The CDR3 is 12 amino acids. CDR1 MDHEN and CDR2 SYDVKM come from the germline V gene. The V end was cut by 11 bases, the J end by 4 bases, with 14 bases between. The CDR3 region has the DNA TGTGCCGCACGGGGGAGAGGCTATGGCTACACCTTC. Translation gives CAARGRGYGYTF.

V and J are TRBV5-1 and TRBJ1-1, with 7 positions matching TRBD1. Losses at the gene ends were 0 bases for V and 12 bases for J; bases not matched to a gene: 8. The CDR3 is made up of 13 amino acids. Germline-derived CDR1 and CDR2 are SGHRS and YFSETQ. The CDR3 reads CASSLAGQSVTFF. The CDR3 DNA sequence: TGCGCCAGCAGCTTGGCGGGACAGTCCGTGACTTTCTTT.

The V and J genes are TRBV9 and TRBJ2-7; 10 nucleotides line up with TRBD1. Germline CDR1 is SGDLS and CDR2 is YYNGEE. The length of the CDR3 is 17 residues. V shed 0 bases and J 6 bases; nucleotides not matched to a gene: 12. CDR3 region: CASSVDTGQGPRGEQYF. The CDR3 coding sequence is TGTGCCAGCAGCGTAGATACGGGACAGGGGCCCAGAGGCGAGCAGTACTTC.

This sequence joins TRBV4-1 and TRBJ2-4, with 7 bases aligning to TRBD2. The J segment lost 6 bases and the V segment lost 8 bases, leaving 16 bases of the junction unmatched. The CDR3 spans 16 residues. Germline CDR1 and CDR2: MGHRA and YSYEKL. CDR3 loop: CASSPWPRLAGNIQYF. CDR3 sequence (DNA): TGCGCCAGCTCCCCCTGGCCCCGACTAGCTGGAAACATTCAGTACTTC.

The chain employs TRBV4-3 and TRBJ1-3, with 9 bases identical to TRBD1. With V trimmed by 1 base and J by 4 bases, 11 bases remained unmatched. Germline V gene lookup returns CDR1 LGHNA and CDR2 YSLEER. CDR3 size: 18 residues. The CDR3 sequence: CASSQGTGALSFGNTIYF. The CDR3 nucleotides are TGCGCCAGCAGCCAAGGGACAGGGGCTCTAAGTTTCGGAAACACCATATATTTT.

Only a few counts were recorded for this clone. The chain carries TRBV5-1 and TRBJ2-7; no clear D. The CDR3 is 14 amino acids. Germline values: CDR1 SGHRS, CDR2 YFSETQ. Trimming stripped 5 bases from V and 2 bases from J, with 14 bases between. The CDR3 DNA follows: TGCGCCAGCAGTGAAGTTGGGCTAACCTACGAGCAGTACTTC. Its protein is CASSEVGLTYEQYF.

As for this clone: The sample has other DNA sequences that encode this CDR3 too. V gene TRBV7-9 combines with J gene TRBJ1-5; weak D call: TRBD1 (5 bases). V shed 1 base and J shed 7 bases, with 5 bases lying between them. CDR1 and CDR2 (germline): SEHNR, FQNEAQ (reference sequence). The CDR3 is 12 amino acids. The CDR3 spells CASSLGGQPQHF. DNA for the CDR3: TGTGCCAGCAGCTTAGGGGGCCAGCCCCAGCATTTT.

The chain is built from TRBV7-3 and TRBJ2-1; 15 bases match TRBD2. J was trimmed by 4 bases and V by 1 base; bases with no gene match: 2. The CDR3 runs to 17 residues. CDR1 and CDR2 (germline): SGHTA, FQGTGA. For the CDR3, the DNA is TGTGCCAGCAGCTTAATGGGACTAGCGGGGGGTTACAATGAGCAGTTCTTC. This encodes CASSLMGLAGGYNEQFF.

The chain combines TRBV7-3 with TRBJ2-3; possible D gene TRBD2, 6 bases. This CDR3 spans 16 amino acids. Germline V gene data show CDR1 as SGHTA and CDR2 as FQGTGA. V lost 2 bases to trimming and J lost 2 bases, with 14 bases between them. CDR3 nucleotides: TGTGCCAGCAGCTTATTATCCGGGGGATTCACAGATACGCAGTATTTT. Translated, it gives CASSLLSGGFTDTQYF.

The rearrangement links TRBV5-6 to TRBJ1-2, with a possible D match to TRBD1 (5 bases). CDR1 is SGHDT and CDR2 is YYEEEE in the germline V gene. This CDR3 spans 12 amino acids. V gave up 1 base and J gave up 7 bases, with 8 bases separating them. The CDR3 DNA reads as TGTGCCAGCAGCTTGAGTAGGGGTGGCTACACCTTC. Translated: CASSLSRGGYTF.

The chain carries TRBV27 and TRBJ2-7, with 12 bases that match TRBD2. Germline trimming cut 5 bases from V and 2 bases from J; bases unmatched to any gene: 13. This CDR3 is 18 amino acids long. CDR1 and CDR2 from the germline V gene are MNHEY and SMNVEV (reference sequence). CDR3 DNA: TGTGCCAGCAGTCCAGAAGTTCGTTGGACTAGCGGGACCTACGAGCAGTACTTC. Its translation: CASSPEVRWTSGTYEQYF.

This clone was detected once. This chain uses TRBV7-8 with TRBJ1-5; 8 nucleotides align to TRBD1. This CDR3 contains 16 residues. Germline values: CDR1 SGHVS, CDR2 FQNEAQ. Germline trimming cut 4 bases from V and 4 bases from J; bases unmatched to any gene: 9. This CDR3 reads CASSSRTGFVNQPQHF. In nucleotides, the CDR3 is TGTGCCAGCAGCTCACGGACAGGGTTCGTAAATCAGCCCCAGCATTTT.

This chain connects TRBV9 to TRBJ1-5, with D tentatively TRBD1 (5 bases). The CDR3 has 15 residues. V lost 0 bases and J 4 bases, leaving 11 bases between the germline ends. Germline V lookup: CDR1 SGDLS, CDR2 YYNGEE. CDR3 residues: CASSVGGGVNQPQHF. The DNA for the CDR3 is TGTGCCAGCAGCGTAGGCGGGGGAGTGAATCAGCCCCAGCATTTT.

The CDR3 protein is CASTRQGVNTEAFF. DNA for the CDR3: TGTGCCAGCACCCGACAGGGGGTGAACACTGAAGCTTTCTTT. The chain employs TRBV5-6 and TRBJ1-1; 9 bases fit TRBD1. The CDR3 is made up of 14 amino acids. The junction had 3 bases not matched to a gene; V was cut back by 6 bases and J by 0 bases. Per germline, CDR1 SGHDT and CDR2 YYEEEE.

This clone was picked up one time. The chain employs TRBV6-5 and TRBJ2-3; TRBD2 aligns across 8 bases. The CDR3 covers 16 residues. J gave up 0 bases and V 4 bases, and 6 bases lay outside the gene matches. Per the germline V gene, CDR1 is MNHEY and CDR2 is SVGAGI. The CDR3 here is CASSSYSGTSTDTQYF. CDR3 sequence (DNA): TGTGCCAGCAGTTCCTATAGCGGGACTAGCACAGATACGCAGTATTTT.

CDR3 in DNA: TGTGCCAGCAGCCTAAAGACTAGCGGGAGCAATGAGCAGTTCTTC. This sequence encodes CASSLKTSGSNEQFF. V and J are TRBV4-2 and TRBJ2-1; 12 bases align to TRBD2. Germline trimming cut 4 bases from V and 6 bases from J; bases unmatched to any gene: 4. The CDR3 is made up of 15 amino acids. Germline-derived CDR1 and CDR2 are LGHNA and YNFKEQ.